This T cell receptor beta chain originates from a study of T cells in Graves' hyperthyroidism and ophthalmopathy. Across the study: Peripheral blood was drawn at first diagnosis, prior to all treatment.

This clonotype was seen repeatedly, ten times or more. The investigators amplified TCR beta CDR3 regions from RNA transcripts. First-round RT-PCR with HTBI primers amplified the TCR CDR3 region. MiXCR was run by TCRdb on the multiplex PCR reads, yielding one entry per CDR3 protein. There are roughly 510,000 distinct CDR3 sequences in the sample; less than 25% occur only once, and about 26% lies in the top ten. This sample holds PBMCs from 8 to 10 ml fresh peripheral blood. This CDR3 spans 17 amino acids. CDR1 is MNHEY and CDR2 is SMNVEV in the germline V gene (reference sequence). Trimming cost V 4 bases and J 3 bases, with 21 bases left between them.

V usage is TRBV27 and J usage is TRBJ1-2, with D hard to call. The source of this sequence is a man aged 18 to 35 with Graves' hyperthyroidism. Sequencing input: blood. The CDR3, as DNA: TGTGCCAGCAGTTCTCTCATTGGGCCACTTCCGGACTATGGCTACACCTTC. It specifies CASSSLIGPLPDYGYTF.